This T cell receptor (beta chain) was recovered during a study of early T cells in non-severe SARS-CoV-2 infection. Researchers tagged individual cDNA molecules with unique molecular identifiers. TCRdb ran MiXCR on the 5' RACE reads and lists one entry per CDR3 protein. The sample carries under 45,000 distinct CDR3 sequences, 7.9% recorded once. This clonotype has a count of ten or more. At one end the junction does not follow the germline gene, possibly because of a read error. The CDR3 loop spans 17 amino acids. Germline loops: CDR1 MGHDK, CDR2 SYGVNS. The TCR originated in an adult who was a healthcare worker with PCR-confirmed SARS-CoV-2 infection or an uninfected control (not recorded which). Specimen: whole blood, collected at baseline. The chain carries TRBV25-1 and TRBJ2-2; 7 nucleotides align to TRBD1. In DNA, the CDR3 is TGTGCCAGCAGTGACCCCCGACAGGGACGTGACACAGGGGAGCTGTTTTTT. Translated, it gives CASSDPRQGRDTGELFF.